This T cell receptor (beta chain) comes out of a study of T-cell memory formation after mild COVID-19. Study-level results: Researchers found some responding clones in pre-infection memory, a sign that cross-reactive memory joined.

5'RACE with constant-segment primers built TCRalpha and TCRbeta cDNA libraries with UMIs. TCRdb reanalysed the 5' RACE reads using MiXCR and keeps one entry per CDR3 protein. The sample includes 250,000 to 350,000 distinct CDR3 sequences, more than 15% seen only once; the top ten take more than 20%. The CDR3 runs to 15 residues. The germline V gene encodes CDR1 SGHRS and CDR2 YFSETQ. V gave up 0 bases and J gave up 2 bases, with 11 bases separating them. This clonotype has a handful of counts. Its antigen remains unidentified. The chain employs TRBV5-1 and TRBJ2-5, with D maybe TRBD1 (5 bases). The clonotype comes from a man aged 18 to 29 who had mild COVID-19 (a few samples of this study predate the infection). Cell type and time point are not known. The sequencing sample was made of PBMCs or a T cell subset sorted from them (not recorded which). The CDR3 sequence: CASSLAEAGQETQYF. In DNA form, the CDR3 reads TGCGCCAGCAGCTTGGCCGAGGCAGGGCAAGAGACCCAGTACTTC.